One sample yielded the 24 T cell receptor beta chains listed below, sequenced in a study of T cell clonotyping in hematopoietic cell transplantation. Sequenced by immunoSEQ multiplex PCR; TCRdb stores in-frame clones only, minus some. This repertoire shows 10,000 to 15,000 clones, 80% to 95% found once; its top ten account for 7.8%. This material consisted of PBMCs, taken 100 days after allogeneic stem cell transplant. The receptors originated from a female patient aged 50 to 60 who had an allogeneic stem cell transplant from an unrelated donor, so the T cells may come from the graft donor. Some clones in this sample may be carry-over from other donors' samples.

This clone was found a few times. The V and J genes are TRBV13 and TRBJ2-7; possible D gene TRBD2, 5 bases. The CDR3 is 14 residues long. V lost 2 bases and J lost 3, with 11 bases in between. Germline V gene sequence: CDR1 PRHDT, CDR2 FYEKMQ (reference sequence). DNA of the CDR3: TGTGCCAGCAGCTTAAGGCGAGGGATCTACGAGCAGTACGTC. Translated: CASSLRRGIYEQYV.

CDR3 DNA: TGTGCCAGTAGTATTTCCGGACAGGACTCTCGTGCTGAAGCTTTCTTT. Translated, it gives CASSISGQDSRAEAFF. The rearrangement joins TRBV19 to TRBJ1-1, with TRBD1 matching over 7 bases. V was clipped by 3 bases and J by 6 bases; unmatched bases: 13. The CDR3 extends over 16 amino acids. Looked up from germline, CDR1 is LNHDA and CDR2 is SQIVND (reference sequence).

V and J are TRBV5-1 and TRBJ2-5; D is unclear. The CDR3 has 15 amino acids. CDR1 is SGHRS and CDR2 is YFSETQ in the germline V gene. V shed 2 bases and J shed 2 bases, with 13 bases lying between them. The CDR3 sequence: CASSLGQTLQETQYF. CDR3 bases: TGCGCCAGCAGCTTAGGGCAGACTCTTCAAGAGACCCAGTACTTC.

This clone has only one observation. The rearrangement uses TRBV5-1 and TRBJ1-3; the D is unclear. CDR3 length: 13 amino acids. V shed 2 bases and J shed 4 bases, with 7 bases lying between them. Germline CDR1 is SGHRS and CDR2 is YFSETQ. The CDR3 loop reads CASSLENGNTIYF. DNA of the CDR3: TGCGCCAGCAGCTTAGAAAACGGAAACACCATATATTTT. Supplemented by reference TRBV5-1 and TRBJ1-3, the full variable domain reads KAGVTQTPRYLIKTRGQQVTLSCSPISGHRSVSWYQQTPGQGLQFLFEYFSETQRNKGNFPGRFSGRQFSNSRSEMNVSTLELGDSALYLCASSLENGNTIYFGEGSWLTVV.

This chain connects TRBV10-3 to TRBJ1-2; 7 nucleotides align to TRBD1. The CDR3 extends over 13 amino acids. After removal of 10 bases from V and 2 bases from J, the junction contained 7 bases not matched to a gene. Germline V CDR1 and CDR2: ENHRY, SYGVKD. Here the CDR3 reads CATGNRGNYGYTF. Here the CDR3 DNA reads TGTGCCACGGGAAACAGGGGAAACTATGGCTACACCTTC.

The chain joins TRBV30 to TRBJ1-1; 7 nucleotides match TRBD1. This CDR3 comprises 16 residues. The J segment lost 1 base and the V segment lost 4 bases, leaving 12 bases of the junction unmatched. From germline, CDR1 is GTSNPN and CDR2 SVGIG (reference sequence). The CDR3 region is CAWKAHRGGGNTEAFF. The CDR3 DNA reads TGTGCCTGGAAAGCCCACAGGGGAGGGGGGAACACTGAAGCTTTCTTT.

The CDR3 sequence: CAWSRRIAGAGELFF. The DNA for the CDR3 is TGTGCCTGGAGTCGCCGAATAGCCGGGGCCGGGGAGCTGTTTTTT. This chain joins TRBV30 and TRBJ2-2; D may be TRBD2 (5 bases). Germline V gene data show CDR1 as GTSNPN and CDR2 as SVGIG (reference sequence). Between the trimmed V and J ends, which lost 2 bases and 6 bases, there was a span of 16 bases. The CDR3 spans 15 residues.

This chain joins TRBV7-2 and TRBJ2-2; TRBD2 might be the D (5 bases). V was pared by 5 bases and J by 5 bases, with 12 bases between. This CDR3 has 14 residues. The germline CDR1 and CDR2 sequences are SGHTA and FQGNSA. CDR3 DNA: TGTGCCAGCAGCCCCCAGACGGGAACCGGGGAGCTGTTTTTT. The encoded protein is CASSPQTGTGELFF.

This clone was found a few times. The chain couples TRBV2 to TRBJ1-5; D remains ambiguous. Germline V gene lookup returns CDR1 SNHLY and CDR2 FYNNEI. The CDR3 loop spans 13 amino acids. V lost 8 bases to trimming and J lost 4 bases, with 12 bases between them. The CDR3 sequence is CASSGQANQPQHF. In DNA form, the CDR3 reads TGTGCCAGCTCTGGTCAGGCGAATCAGCCCCAGCATTTT.

This chain links TRBV27 with TRBJ2-5; D gene uncertain. The CDR3 consists of 15 residues. The V and J ends lost 5 bases and 5 bases respectively, with 18 bases between them. The germline V gene has CDR1 MNHEY and CDR2 SMNVEV (reference sequence). CDR3 bases: TGTGCCAGCAGTCCGCTGCCCCAGCGTGAGGAGACCCAGTACTTC. Amino acid sequence: CASSPLPQREETQYF.

The chain carries TRBV19 and TRBJ2-5; D is unclear. The V gene lost 5 bases and the J gene lost 0 bases, with 13 bases spanning the gap. The germline gives CDR1 LNHDA, CDR2 SQIVND (reference sequence). The CDR3 is 15 residues long. The CDR3 loop reads CASSPRNTYQETQYF. CDR3 DNA sequence: TGTGCCAGTAGTCCTCGCAACACTTACCAAGAGACCCAGTACTTC.

V and J are TRBV7-9 and TRBJ2-1, with D uncertain. V lost 5 bases and J lost 5, with 10 bases in between. The length of the CDR3 is 13 residues. From germline, CDR1 is SEHNR and CDR2 FQNEAQ (reference sequence). The CDR3 region has the DNA TGTGCCAGCAGCCCCGACTTCGACAATGAGCAGTTCTTC. Its protein product is CASSPDFDNEQFF.

The V gene is TRBV5-1, the J gene TRBJ1-1; a possible D gene is TRBD1 (5 bases). Germline-derived CDR1 and CDR2 are SGHRS and YFSETQ. Trimming removed 1 base from V and 4 bases from J, with 14 bases in between. CDR3 length: 15 amino acids. The CDR3 DNA reads as TGCGCCAGCAGCTTGACAAGGGGTGTTGGCACTGAAGCTTTCTTT. This translates into CASSLTRGVGTEAFF.

J is TRBJ2-3 and V is TRBV7-6; 8 nucleotides match TRBD1. V gave up 5 bases and J gave up 0 bases; unmatched junction bases: 16. The V gene's germline CDR1 is SGHVS and CDR2 FNYEAQ. The CDR3 length is 19 residues. In DNA, the CDR3 is TGTGCCAGCAGCACCTACAGGGGGGCCTCGACTTTTAGCACAGATACGCAGTATTTT. Amino acid sequence: CASSTYRGASTFSTDTQYF. The whole variable domain, filled in from reference TRBV7-6 and TRBJ2-3, reads GAGVSQSPRYKVTKRGQDVALRCDPISGHVSLYWYRQALGQGPEFLTYFNYEAQQDKSGLPNDRFSAERPEGSISTLTIQRTEQRDSAMYRCASSTYRGASTFSTDTQYFGPGTRLTVL.

The chain is built from TRBV2 and TRBJ2-1, with no clear D. Trimming took 5 bases from V and 6 from J, leaving 17 bases between them. Germline CDR1 and CDR2: SNHLY and FYNNEI. The length of the CDR3 is 15 residues. CDR3: CASSPPPLASNEQFF. DNA of the CDR3: TGTGCCAGCAGTCCACCGCCCCTCGCTAGCAATGAGCAGTTCTTC. Complete variable domain (other parts from reference TRBV2 and TRBJ2-1): EPEVTQTPSHQVTQMGQEVILRCVPISNHLYFYWYRQILGQKVEFLVSFYNNEISEKSEIFDDQFSVERPDGSNFTLKIRSTKLEDSAMYFCASSPPPLASNEQFFGPGTRLTVL.

This rearrangement joins TRBV7-2 to TRBJ1-2; 7 bases fit TRBD1. The CDR3 spans 15 residues. After removal of 4 bases from V and 6 bases from J, the junction contained 11 bases not matched to a gene. Germline CDR1 SGHTA, CDR2 FQGNSA. The DNA for the CDR3 is TGTGCCAGCAGCTCCAGTGGGGGAGGGGGCCATGGCTACACCTTC. Its protein product is CASSSSGGGGHGYTF. Complete variable domain (other parts from reference TRBV7-2 and TRBJ1-2): GAGVSQSPSNKVTEKGKDVELRCDPISGHTALYWYRQSLGQGLEFLIYFQGNSAPDKSGLPSDRFSAERTGGSVSTLTIQRTQQEDSAVYLCASSSSGGGGHGYTFGSGTRLTVV.

The chain is built from TRBV19 and TRBJ2-3; no definite D call. V shed 4 bases and J shed 5 bases, with 10 bases lying between them. Germline CDR1 and CDR2: LNHDA and SQIVND (reference sequence). The CDR3 length is 13 residues. CDR3 bases: TGTGCCAGTAGTACGACGGTTGGAGATACGCAGTATTTT. Translation: CASSTTVGDTQYF.

The chain is built from TRBV15 and TRBJ1-4; D is uncertain. CDR1 is LNHNV, CDR2 YYDKDF, per germline (reference sequence). CDR3 length equals 15 residues. The V and J ends lost 1 base and 0 bases respectively, with 6 bases between them. This CDR3 reads CATSRGAATNEKLFF. The CDR3 DNA reads TGTGCCACCAGCAGAGGAGCCGCAACTAATGAAAAACTGTTTTTT. The complete variable domain, with remaining parts taken from reference TRBV15 and TRBJ1-4, reads DAMVIQNPRYQVTQFGKPVTLSCSQTLNHNVMYWYQQKSSQAPKLLFHYYDKDFNNEADTPDNFQSRRPNTSFCFLDIRSPGLGDTAMYLCATSRGAATNEKLFFGSGTQLSVL.

The chain employs TRBV14 and TRBJ2-3, with D perhaps matching TRBD2 (6 bases). The V gene's germline CDR1 is SGHDN and CDR2 FVKESK. V was trimmed by 3 bases and J by 0 bases, leaving 13 bases between them. This CDR3 has 16 amino acids. DNA for the CDR3: TGTGCCAGCAGCCAGGGATGGGGGACTAGCACAGATACGCAGTATTTT. This translates into CASSQGWGTSTDTQYF.

The J gene is TRBJ2-2, the V gene TRBV14; 8 bases are shared with TRBD2. The CDR3 is 16 residues long. Germline V gives CDR1 SGHDN, CDR2 FVKESK. Unmatched junction bases numbered 8, after V lost 2 bases and J lost 6 bases. This chain's CDR3 is CASSQRRGAIAGELFF. The CDR3 DNA follows: TGTGCCAGCAGCCAACGGCGGGGGGCCATCGCCGGGGAGCTGTTTTTT.

This clone was detected once. The chain couples TRBV20-1 to TRBJ2-5, with unresolved D. Per the germline V gene, CDR1 is DFQATT and CDR2 is SNEGSKA (reference sequence). This CDR3 contains 11 residues. Trimming took 2 bases from V and 5 from J, leaving 6 bases between them. The chain's CDR3 is CSARYLETQYF. The CDR3 DNA reads TGCAGTGCTAGATATTTGGAGACCCAGTACTTC.

V usage is TRBV30 and J usage is TRBJ2-7, with D perhaps TRBD1 (6 bases). Germline loops: CDR1 GTSNPN, CDR2 SVGIG (reference sequence). The CDR3 loop spans 12 amino acids. The V end lost 5 bases, the J end lost 3 bases, and 11 bases lay between the germline ends. CDR3 region: CAWDRPNYEQYF. In DNA, the CDR3 is TGTGCCTGGGACAGGCCCAACTACGAGCAGTACTTC.

The chain carries TRBV27 and TRBJ1-2, with no clear D. The V end lost 0 bases, the J end lost 8 bases, and 13 bases lay between the germline ends. CDR3 size: 14 residues. Germline CDR1 MNHEY, CDR2 SMNVEV (reference sequence). CDR3: CASSLSRGPGGYTF. The DNA of the CDR3 is TGTGCCAGCAGTTTATCGAGAGGTCCTGGAGGCTACACCTTC.

This rearrangement joins TRBV28 to TRBJ2-1; perhaps TRBD2 as D (6 bases). The length of the CDR3 is 13 residues. V was trimmed by 2 bases and J by 9 bases, leaving 11 bases between them. CDR1 is MDHEN, CDR2 SYDVKM, per germline. CDR3 residues: CASSLGGDFEQFF. The DNA of the CDR3 is TGTGCCAGCAGTTTAGGAGGGGATTTTGAGCAGTTCTTC.